The present T cell receptor beta chain was sequenced within a study of CD8 T cells in ankylosing spondylitis. Study-level points and caveats: Reportedly, matched ankylosing spondylitis synovial fluid was significantly enriched for disease-linked clones. Some motif variants were previously reported in reactive arthritis synovial fluid and blood. Typical of ankylosing spondylitis blood, it appeared, was a TCR beta motif of fewer than 10 highly homologous variants.

Preparation of TCR beta libraries was done by quantitative 5'-RACE with molecular barcodes. TCRdb re-called the 5' RACE reads through MiXCR, storing one row per CDR3 protein. The sample has 450,000 or so distinct CDR3 sequences; 25% to 30% are singletons. J lost 2 bases, V lost 3 bases, and 1 base had no gene match. The CDR3 runs to 16 residues. A note on this clonotype: The antigen remains unidentified.

The sequenced sample was blood, either unsorted or a sorted T cell fraction (not recorded which). The receptor's source is a male donor with ankylosing spondylitis. The J gene is TRBJ2-2, the V gene TRBV12-3 or TRBV12-4; 12 nucleotides line up with TRBD2. The CDR3 sequence is CASSLTSGSNTGELFF. The CDR3 nucleotides are TGTGCCAGCAGTTTGACTAGCGGGAGTAACACCGGGGAGCTGTTTTTT.